Reported below is one T cell receptor (beta chain). This specimen belongs to a study of PD-L1 blockade in urothelial cancer. Looking at the study overall: Among blood samples, the median T cell count was around 140,000.

CDR3 length: 14 residues. Germline V gives CDR1 ENHRY, CDR2 SYGVKD. The trim removed 4 bases at V and 5 bases at J, leaving 5 bases unmatched. PCRs were each spiked with synthetic TCR analog templates. The assay was immunoSEQ multiplex PCR, and TCRdb's table has in-frame clones only and misses some. The sample lists roughly 20,000 clones, around 88% occurring once. The receptor comes from a man between 50 and 59 years old with urothelial cancer. This chain uses TRBV10-3 with TRBJ2-7, with 10 positions matching TRBD2. The source material was PBMCs, sampled around atezolizumab (anti-PD-L1) treatment. CDR3 in DNA: TGTGCCATCAGTGCGCTAGCGGGAGCCGACGAGCAGTACTTC. Translation gives CAISALAGADEQYF.